Below, one TCR beta chain is given with its context. Per the original data handling: The authors estimated nucleated cell counts from reference gene primer amplification. The repertoire was sequenced with immunoSEQ multiplex PCR; TCRdb's copy has only in-frame clones and lacks some. V and J calls and clone size are copied from that table; D and trimming were computed from the DNA. Here the sample spans roughly 200,000 clones, about 85% being singletons. This sample was included in a study of blood T cell repertoires in COVID-19. Study information: The United States, Italy and Spain provided the acute and convalescent COVID-19 samples. From T cells, B-cell-depleted T cells, or PBMCs came the material, which was cDNA or gDNA.

Patients of the Seattle cohort, enrolled during active infection, were followed longitudinally. Germline V gene sequence: CDR1 SGHNT, CDR2 YYREEE (reference sequence). Trimming stripped 3 bases from V and 6 bases from J, with 5 bases between. The CDR3 is made up of 11 amino acids. The clonotype comes from a person aged 65 to 85 with COVID-19, enrolled during active disease. The chain has TRBV5-4 and TRBJ2-3, with D unresolved. Sequences were obtained from peripheral blood. The CDR3 is CASSWADTQYF. In nucleotides, the CDR3 is TGTGCCAGCAGCTGGGCGGATACGCAGTATTTT.